The rows below give T cell receptor beta chains drawn from one sample of a study of control samples from healthy donors and cancer patients. TCRdb's copy holds only in-frame clones and misses some; the assay was immunoSEQ multiplex PCR. The data hold roughly 450,000 clones, with about 93% observed a single time. The source material was PBMCs. The receptor source for this set is a man in his forties with head and neck cancer. Each CDR3 is given with its conserved first and last residue. D genes are given only for firm matches. The size of a clone is reported for some rows only, either as once, few or many, or as a class for expanded clones.

J	D	V	size	CDR3	DNA
TRBJ2-4	-	TRBV6-5	-	CASSSRVEGNIQYF	TGTGCCAGCAGTTCCAGGGTAGAGGGAAACATTCAGTACTTC
TRBJ1-3	TRBD1	TRBV14	-	CASSQRGQFSGNTIYF	TGTGCCAGCAGCCAAAGGGGGCAGTTCTCTGGAAACACCATATATTTT
TRBJ2-3	-	TRBV7-2	-	CASSPSFEQDTDTQYF	TGTGCCAGCAGCCCCTCCTTTGAGCAGGACACAGATACGCAGTATTTT
TRBJ2-6	-	TRBV14	-	CASSQERSGANVLTF	TGTGCCAGCAGCCAAGAACGCTCTGGGGCCAACGTCCTGACTTTC
TRBJ1-4	-	TRBV4-3	-	CASSQERVTWEKLFF	TGCGCCAGCAGCCAAGAGAGGGTTACTTGGGAAAAACTGTTTTTT
TRBJ2-1	TRBD1	TRBV5-8	-	CASSFDRGSYNEQFF	TGTGCCAGCAGCTTCGACAGGGGCTCCTACAATGAGCAGTTCTTC
TRBJ2-6	-	TRBV5-1	-	CASSIGAGTGANVLTF	TGCGCCAGCAGTATCGGGGCAGGGACCGGGGCCAACGTCCTGACTTTC
TRBJ1-1	-	TRBV28	once	CASSLAGLSNTEAFF	TGTGCCAGCAGTTTAGCGGGCCTCTCGAACACTGAAGCTTTCTTT
TRBJ1-1	-	TRBV5-1	-	CASSLVPENTEAFF	TGCGCCAGCAGCTTGGTGCCAGAAAACACTGAAGCTTTCTTT
TRBJ1-2	-	TRBV28	few	CASSVANYGYTF	TGTGCCAGCAGTGTAGCTAACTATGGCTACACCTTC
TRBJ2-5	-	TRBV27	-	CASSPSLGVETQYF	TGTGCCAGCAGTCCCTCATTAGGGGTAGAGACCCAGTACTTC
TRBJ2-5	-	TRBV6-6	-	CASSYPTQFQETQYF	TGTGCCAGCAGTTACCCGACACAGTTCCAAGAGACCCAGTACTTC
TRBJ2-1	-	TRBV4-1	-	CASSPGRDQSPGNEQFF	TGCGCCAGCAGCCCGGGCCGGGACCAATCCCCCGGCAATGAGCAGTTCTTC
TRBJ2-7	TRBD1	TRBV11-2	-	CASNRQGSPYEQYF	TGTGCCAGCAACCGACAGGGAAGTCCCTACGAGCAGTACTTC
TRBJ2-7	-	TRBV7-3	-	CASSIDSAGEQYF	TGTGCCAGCAGCATTGACTCCGCTGGTGAGCAGTACTTC
TRBJ2-1	-	TRBV7-3	once	CASSSSRLRSSYNEQFF	TGTGCCAGCAGCTCTTCCCGACTCCGAAGCTCCTACAATGAGCAGTTCTTC
TRBJ2-3	-	TRBV6-5	-	CASSSSTDTQYF	TGTGCCAGCAGTTCCTCTACAGATACGCAGTATTTT
TRBJ1-4	TRBD1	TRBV19	-	CASGTALFIPQKLFF	TGTGCCAGTGGGACAGCCCTATTTATTCCCCAAAAACTGTTTTTT
TRBJ2-7	-	TRBV28	-	CASSTSRYEQYF	TGTGCCAGCAGTACGAGTCGTTACGAGCAGTACTTC
TRBJ1-6	-	TRBV7-2	-	CASSSSGQSPLHF	TGTGCCAGCAGCTCCTCGGGACAATCACCCCTCCACTTT
TRBJ2-3	-	TRBV6-5	-	CASSYSGSTDTQYF	TGTGCCAGCAGTTACTCTGGATCTACAGATACGCAGTATTTT
TRBJ2-1	TRBD2	TRBV5-1	-	CASSQGGVAGVNEQFF	TGCGCCAGCTCACAGGGTGGAGTAGCGGGAGTCAATGAGCAGTTCTTC
TRBJ2-4	TRBD2	TRBV11-2	-	CASSLSLPRGGLNIQYF	TGTGCCAGCAGCTTAAGCCTCCCGCGGGGGGGCCTAAACATTCAGTACTTC
TRBJ2-7	TRBD1	TRBV7-7	-	CASSFGQGPYEQYF	TGTGCTAGCAGCTTTGGACAGGGACCCTACGAGCAGTACTTC
TRBJ1-1	-	TRBV7-9	-	CASSHDPMNTEAFF	TGTGCCAGCAGTCATGATCCCATGAACACTGAAGCTTTCTTT
TRBJ1-5	-	TRBV6-6	-	CASSYGGTNQPQHF	TGTGCCAGCAGTTACGGGGGGACGAATCAGCCCCAGCATTTT
TRBJ1-1	TRBD1	TRBV6-5	-	CASSYSEDRATEAFF	TGTGCCAGCAGTTACTCCGAGGACAGGGCCACTGAAGCTTTCTTT
TRBJ2-7	-	TRBV18	-	CASSPSLETYEQYF	TGTGCCAGCTCCCCATCGCTAGAGACCTACGAGCAGTACTTC